This TCR beta chain derives from a study of T-cell memory formation after mild COVID-19 (dated by TCRdb to the early 2020s). The study in broad terms: TCR sequence clusters from the two donors were largely donor specific. In a couple of donors, T-cell clones that expanded and contracted after mild COVID-19 were tracked by sequencing TCRalpha and TCRbeta repertoires over time. Two young, previously healthy adult volunteers made up the cohort, one male and one female.

These reads were obtained on an Illumina NovaSeq 6000. Using 5'RACE with constant-segment primers, TCRalpha and TCRbeta cDNA libraries were constructed, with sample barcodes and unique molecular identifiers added in the process. Trizol reagent was used to extract RNA from every sample. Amplification of the libraries took two PCR steps, and the second step added a second sample barcode plus Illumina TruSeq adapters. Sequencing of libraries was performed on an Illumina NovaSeq with 2 x 150 bp paired-end reads. The authors' pipeline ran thus. The reads were demultiplexed and collapsed into UMI-guided consensus sequences using migec v1.2.7. Using mixcr v2.1.11, UMI consensuses were aligned to TRA and TRB V and J templates and then assembled into clonotypes. Clonotypes were classified as expanded or contracted when called significant by both edgeR and NoisET, with noise models trained on biological replicates. For edgeR calls, a false discovery rate-adjusted p below 0.01 and a log2 fold-change threshold of 1 were applied. As an exploratory analysis of dynamics, max-normalized trajectories of the 1000 most abundant clonotypes were examined with PCA combined with hierarchical clustering. Each responding clone was given a CD4 or CD8 phenotype based on the CD4+ and CD8+ repertoires, which had been sequenced separately. In TCRdb, the public reads were trimmed at Q25 with fastp and aligned with MiXCR, with productive beta chains retained. Each CDR3 protein gets just one entry, which takes the most common genes and DNA from the rows behind it. The V and J calls were determined by TCRdb, not by the authors. The sample table records 250,000 to 350,000 distinct CDR3 sequences; about a sixth of these occur just once. The ten largest clones add up to 22% of the sample.

What the study reported, not specific to this receptor: Contracting CD4+ clones appeared mostly in the CM and EM memory subsets, whereas CD8+ clones were enriched in EMRA. Clones that contracted from day 15 to 85 showed balanced CD4/CD8 phenotypes, whereas a second wave of clones that expanded from day 15 to 37 leaned towards CD4+. Some responding clones were found in pre-infection memory, which suggests that pre-existing cross-reactive memory T cells took part in the SARS-CoV-2 response. The study included only a couple of mild cases, and larger cohorts that include severe cases with pre-infection samples were judged to be necessary. SARS-CoV-2 specificity of the second-wave clones peaking on day 37 was not confirmed.

A word on this clonotype: No cognate antigen has been identified for it. Base qualities were left out, and no much larger clone turns up one base away.

V sheds 2 bases and J sheds 2 bases, leaving 12 bases between their ends. Based on the germline V gene, the CDR1 and CDR2 sequences are SGHTA and FQGNSA. Taken from cysteine to phenylalanine, the CDR3 has 15 residues. The DNA shown is the 45-base CDR3, in frame from base 1. Ficoll-Paque density gradient centrifugation was used to isolate PBMCs. Material: PBMCs or a T cell subset sorted from them (not recorded which). The chain is assembled from TRBV7-2 and TRBJ1-2; a tentative D call is TRBD1 (5 bases match). The source is a man aged 18 to 29 who had mild COVID-19 (a few samples of this study predate the infection). The sample titles of this study are shuffled in the database, so cell type and time point are left out; the donor was told from shared clones. The sequenced DNA: TGTGCCAGCAGCTTAAGAGGGGCCGTAAACTATGGCTACACCTTC. The resulting protein is CASSLRGAVNYGYTF.